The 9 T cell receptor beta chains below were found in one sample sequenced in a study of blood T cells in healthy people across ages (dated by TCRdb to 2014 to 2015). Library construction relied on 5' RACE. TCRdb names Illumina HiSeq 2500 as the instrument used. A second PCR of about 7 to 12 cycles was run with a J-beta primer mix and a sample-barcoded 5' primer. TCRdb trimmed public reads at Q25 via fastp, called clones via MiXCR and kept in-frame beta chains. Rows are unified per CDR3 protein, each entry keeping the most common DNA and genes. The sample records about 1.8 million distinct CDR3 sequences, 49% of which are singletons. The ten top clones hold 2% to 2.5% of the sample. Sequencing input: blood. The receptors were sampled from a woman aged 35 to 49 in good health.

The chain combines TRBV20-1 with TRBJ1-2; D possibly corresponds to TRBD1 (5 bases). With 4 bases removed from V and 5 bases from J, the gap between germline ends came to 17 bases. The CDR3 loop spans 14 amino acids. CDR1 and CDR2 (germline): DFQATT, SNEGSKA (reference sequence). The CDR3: CSATGASGRYGYTF. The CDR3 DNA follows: TGCAGTGCTACCGGGGCCTCGGGTCGGTATGGCTACACCTTC.

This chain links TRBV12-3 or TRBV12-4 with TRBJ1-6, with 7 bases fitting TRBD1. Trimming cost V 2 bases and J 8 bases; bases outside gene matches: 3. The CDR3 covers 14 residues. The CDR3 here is CASSLRGQDSPLHF. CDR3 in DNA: TGTGCCAGCAGTTTAAGAGGACAGGATTCACCCCTCCACTTT.

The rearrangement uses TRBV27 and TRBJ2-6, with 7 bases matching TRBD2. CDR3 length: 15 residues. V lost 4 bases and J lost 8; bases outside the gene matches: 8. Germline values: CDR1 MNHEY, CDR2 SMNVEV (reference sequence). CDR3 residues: CASSWTHGGTNVLTF. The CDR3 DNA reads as TGTGCCAGCAGTTGGACCCACGGGGGGACCAACGTCCTGACTTTC.

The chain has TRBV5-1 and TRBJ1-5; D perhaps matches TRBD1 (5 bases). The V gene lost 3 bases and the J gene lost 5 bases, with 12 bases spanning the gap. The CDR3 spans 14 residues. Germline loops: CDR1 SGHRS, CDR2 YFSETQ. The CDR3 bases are TGCGCCAGCAGCTCGGGGGGTCTCTATCAGCCCCAGCATTTT. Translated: CASSSGGLYQPQHF.

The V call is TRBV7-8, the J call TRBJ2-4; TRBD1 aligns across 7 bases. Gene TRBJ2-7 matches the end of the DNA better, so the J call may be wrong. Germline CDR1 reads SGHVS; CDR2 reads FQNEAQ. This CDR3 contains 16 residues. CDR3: CASSPDTGQGAYEQYF. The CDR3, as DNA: TGTGCCAGCAGCCCGGATACCGGGCAGGGGGCCTACGAGCAGTACTTC.

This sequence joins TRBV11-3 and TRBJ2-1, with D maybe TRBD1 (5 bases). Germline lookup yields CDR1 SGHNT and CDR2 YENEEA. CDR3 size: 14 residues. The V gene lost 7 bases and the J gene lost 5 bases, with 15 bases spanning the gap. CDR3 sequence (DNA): TGTGCCAGCATCTCAGGGTCCCTGAACAATGAGCAGTTCTTC. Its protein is CASISGSLNNEQFF.

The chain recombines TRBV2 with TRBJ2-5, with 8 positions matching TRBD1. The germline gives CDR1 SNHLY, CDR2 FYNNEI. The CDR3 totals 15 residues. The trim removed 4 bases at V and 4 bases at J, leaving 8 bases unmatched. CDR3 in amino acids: CASSGDRGWRETQYF. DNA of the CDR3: TGTGCCAGCAGTGGAGACAGGGGTTGGAGAGAGACCCAGTACTTC.

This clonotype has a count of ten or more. CDR3 DNA: TGTGCCAGCAGCCCCCAATCCTACAATGAGCAGTTCTTC. This codes for CASSPQSYNEQFF. This rearrangement joins TRBV7-2 to TRBJ2-1; no clear D gene. Germline V gives CDR1 SGHTA, CDR2 FQGNSA. Deletions cut 5 bases from V and 1 base from J, with 6 bases between. CDR3 length equals 13 residues.

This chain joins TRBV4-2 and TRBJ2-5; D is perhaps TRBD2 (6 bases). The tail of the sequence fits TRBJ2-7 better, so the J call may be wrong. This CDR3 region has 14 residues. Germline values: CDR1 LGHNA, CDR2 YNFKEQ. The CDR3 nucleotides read TGTGCCAGCAGCCATGGAATGGGGAGGAGCGAGCAGTACTTC. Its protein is CASSHGMGRSEQYF.